The 8 T cell receptor beta chains below were found in one sample sequenced in a study of T-cell memory formation after mild COVID-19. One entry per CDR3 protein, called by TCRdb with MiXCR from the 5' RACE reads. The repertoire holds hundreds of thousands of distinct CDR3 sequences, with approximately 19% as singletons. Sequencing was done on a sample of PBMCs or a T cell subset sorted from them (not recorded which). Receptors were obtained from an adult woman who had mild COVID-19 (a few samples of this study predate the infection). Cell type and time point are not known.

This clonotype showed up many times. V usage is TRBV7-9 and J usage is TRBJ2-7, with 9 bases lining up with TRBD1. There are 14 residues in the CDR3. The trim removed 6 bases at V and 3 bases at J, leaving 6 bases unmatched. CDR1 and CDR2 from the germline V gene are SEHNR and FQNEAQ (reference sequence). The CDR3 is CASSLGQGDYEQYF. DNA of the CDR3: TGTGCCAGCAGTCTGGGACAGGGTGACTACGAGCAGTACTTC.

The sample holds a few counts of this clonotype. The chain links TRBV5-1 to TRBJ2-7, with D uncertain. This CDR3 contains 15 residues. CDR1 and CDR2 (germline): SGHRS, YFSETQ. V shed 2 bases and J shed 0 bases, with 12 bases lying between them. The CDR3 loop reads CASSLWQADSYEQYF. CDR3 in DNA: TGCGCCAGCAGCTTATGGCAGGCCGACTCCTACGAGCAGTACTTC.

V usage is TRBV19 and J usage is TRBJ2-5, with D perhaps given as TRBD1 or TRBD2 (5 bases each). The CDR3 consists of 18 residues. Germline V lookup: CDR1 LNHDA, CDR2 SQIVND (reference sequence). The ends were cut back, 0 bases at V and 5 bases at J, with 22 bases in the middle. The CDR3 DNA reads as TGTGCCAGTAGTATAGACCAGGCCGGGACCGCCTGGGGGGAGACCCAGTACTTC. Its translation is CASSIDQAGTAWGETQYF.

This chain connects TRBV5-1 to TRBJ2-3; 9 nucleotides line up with TRBD1. The V gene's germline CDR1 is SGHRS and CDR2 YFSETQ. V lost 4 bases, J lost 6 bases, and 9 bases stayed unmatched. The CDR3 is 15 residues long. CDR3 DNA: TGCGCCAGCAGCAGCAACAGGGGGCTGATGGATACGCAGTATTTT. Protein product: CASSSNRGLMDTQYF. The whole variable domain, remainder taken from reference TRBV5-1 and TRBJ2-3, is KAGVTQTPRYLIKTRGQQVTLSCSPISGHRSVSWYQQTPGQGLQFLFEYFSETQRNKGNFPGRFSGRQFSNSRSEMNVSTLELGDSALYLCASSSNRGLMDTQYFGPGTRLTVL.

The gene calls are TRBV7-6 and TRBJ2-5; possible D gene TRBD2, 6 bases. V gave up 6 bases and J gave up 3 bases, with 14 bases separating them. Looked up from germline, CDR1 is SGHVS and CDR2 is FNYEAQ. The CDR3 has 14 amino acids. This chain's CDR3 is CASRGLAPKETQYF. The CDR3, as DNA: TGTGCCAGCAGAGGGCTAGCGCCCAAAGAGACCCAGTACTTC.

The chain is built from TRBV7-8 and TRBJ1-2, with 8 bases fitting TRBD1. The CDR3 loop spans 16 amino acids. V dropped 5 bases and J dropped 4; count of bases not matched to a gene: 12. Germline CDR1 SGHVS, CDR2 FQNEAQ. This chain's CDR3 is CASSTDRAVSPYGYTF. The CDR3 DNA reads as TGTGCCAGCAGCACGGACAGGGCGGTAAGCCCCTATGGCTACACCTTC.

This clonotype was seen a handful of times. This sequence joins TRBV5-1 and TRBJ1-1, with 8 bases identical to TRBD1. This CDR3 spans 17 amino acids. Germline V lookup: CDR1 SGHRS, CDR2 YFSETQ. J was trimmed by 0 bases and V by 4 bases; bases with no gene match: 11. CDR3 region: CASSTDRVGLMNTEAFF. CDR3 DNA: TGCGCCAGCAGCACGGACAGGGTTGGGCTAATGAACACTGAAGCTTTCTTT. Full variable domain (missing parts from reference TRBV5-1 and TRBJ1-1): KAGVTQTPRYLIKTRGQQVTLSCSPISGHRSVSWYQQTPGQGLQFLFEYFSETQRNKGNFPGRFSGRQFSNSRSEMNVSTLELGDSALYLCASSTDRVGLMNTEAFFGQGTRLTVV.

This clonotype was detected only a few times. The rearrangement uses TRBV5-1 and TRBJ1-5; maybe TRBD1 (5 bases). Germline lookup yields CDR1 SGHRS and CDR2 YFSETQ. V lost 4 bases, J lost 1 base, and 12 bases lay in between. The CDR3 has 15 residues. The CDR3 spells CASSTGTGSNQPQHF. The DNA for the CDR3 is TGCGCCAGCAGCACCGGGACGGGAAGCAATCAGCCCCAGCATTTT.